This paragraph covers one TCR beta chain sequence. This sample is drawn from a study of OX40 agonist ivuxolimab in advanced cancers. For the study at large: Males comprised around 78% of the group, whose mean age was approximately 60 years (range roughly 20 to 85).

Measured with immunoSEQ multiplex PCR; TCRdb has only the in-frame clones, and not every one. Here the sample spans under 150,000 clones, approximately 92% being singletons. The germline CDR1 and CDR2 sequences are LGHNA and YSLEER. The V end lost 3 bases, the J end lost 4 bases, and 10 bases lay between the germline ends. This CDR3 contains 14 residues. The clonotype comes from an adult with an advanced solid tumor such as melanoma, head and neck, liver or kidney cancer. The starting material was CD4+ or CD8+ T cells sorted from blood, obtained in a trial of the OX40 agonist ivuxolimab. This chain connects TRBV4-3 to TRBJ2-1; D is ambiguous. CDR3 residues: CASSHLDRYNEQFF. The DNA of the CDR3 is TGCGCCAGCAGCCACTTAGACCGATACAATGAGCAGTTCTTC.